What follows describes a single TCR beta chain. Per the germline V gene, CDR1 is MDHEN and CDR2 is SYDVKM. The CDR3 extends over 13 amino acids. The V gene lost 3 bases and the J gene lost 4 bases, with 10 bases spanning the gap. Original analysis: Estimates of nucleated cell counts were drawn from the amplification of reference gene primers. Libraries were prepared by immunoSEQ multiplex PCR; TCRdb keeps only in-frame clonotypes and omits some of them. V and J calls and clone size come straight from that table; D and trimming were deduced from the DNA. The repertoire holds 350,000 to 450,000 clones, with around nine tenths as singletons. These data are taken from a study of blood T cell repertoires in COVID-19. Study overall: Samples representing acute and convalescent COVID-19 were sourced from the United States, Italy and Spain.

The sequence derives from a human donor in a cohort sampled during active COVID-19. The rearrangement uses TRBV28 and TRBJ2-7; weak D call: TRBD1 (5 bases). Input material: peripheral blood. CDR3 sequence: CASSLKGIYEQYF. In DNA, the CDR3 is TGTGCCAGCAGTTTGAAGGGGATTTACGAGCAGTACTTC.